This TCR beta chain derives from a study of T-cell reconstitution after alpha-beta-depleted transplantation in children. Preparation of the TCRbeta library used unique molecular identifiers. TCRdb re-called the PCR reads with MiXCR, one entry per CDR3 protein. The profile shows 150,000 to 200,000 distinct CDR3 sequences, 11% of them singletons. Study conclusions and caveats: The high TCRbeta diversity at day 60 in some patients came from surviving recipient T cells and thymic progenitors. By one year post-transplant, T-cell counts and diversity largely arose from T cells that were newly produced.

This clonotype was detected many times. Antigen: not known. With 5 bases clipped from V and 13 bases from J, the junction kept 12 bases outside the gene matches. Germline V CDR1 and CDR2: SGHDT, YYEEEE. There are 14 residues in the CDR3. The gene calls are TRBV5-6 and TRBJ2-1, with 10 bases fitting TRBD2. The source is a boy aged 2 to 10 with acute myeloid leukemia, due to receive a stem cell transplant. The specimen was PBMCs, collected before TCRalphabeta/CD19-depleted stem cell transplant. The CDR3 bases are TGTGCCAGCAGAATAGGACTAGCGGAGCCGGCCCAGTTCTTC. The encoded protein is CASRIGLAEPAQFF.